This TCR beta chain was sequenced in a study of graft-versus-host responses after intestinal transplantation (dated by TCRdb to the early 2020s). Regarding the study in general: The transplants that recipients got were multivisceral, liver-intestinal, or isolated intestinal. Anti-thymocyte globulin induction was given to all recipients, followed by maintenance tacrolimus and steroids for two to four years. Graft-versus-host and host-versus-graft alloreactive T cell clones were tracked in the graft, circulation and bone marrow after intestinal transplantation using bulk TCR-beta CDR3 sequencing. To identify alloreactive clones, pre-transplant mixed lymphocyte reaction products were sequenced and compared with unstimulated pre-transplant donor and recipient T cells. The cohort enrolled about 23 intestinal transplant recipients, one of whom was a retransplant, and a few patients without pretransplant specimens were excluded. A peak of at least 4% donor T cells among recipient peripheral blood mononuclear cells was the definition used for donor T cell macrochimerism. Rather than being sequenced by the commercial service, samples from three later patients were sequenced in-house on an Illumina MiSeq and processed with MiXCR.

Preparation of the library involved the immunoSEQ multiplex PCR assay. For most patients, genomic DNA was subjected to high-throughput TCR-beta CDR3 sequencing by Adaptive Biotechnologies. On the study's bioinformatics: Adaptive's ImmunoSEQ software supplied the TCR sequencing data for around 17 patients, while MiXCR and VDJtools were used to process a few other patients. CDR3 nucleotide sequences shared by donor and recipient were removed because the origin of these sequences could not be assigned. To count as alloreactive, a clone needed at least 2-fold expansion over unstimulated cells and a minimum CFSE-low frequency of 0.002% (template counts) or 0.001% (read counts). A clone was considered mappable if detected in the sequenced pre-transplant spleen, lymph node, or MLR CFSE-low populations of the donor or recipient. The cumulative frequency of alloreactive clones was calculated as a percentage of all sequences, weighted by copy number. TCRdb carries this immuneACCESS record with in-frame sequences only. Its versions omit some clonotypes, under half of them owing to an unresolved V gene in the studies checked, with the rest unexplained. That table furnishes V, J and clone size, whereas the DNA furnished D and trimming. The sample contains 62,000 or so clones, 85% to 90% of them found a single time. Approximately 1.5% of the sample comes from the top ten.

A note on this clone: Its binding antigen is unknown. The input lacks base qualities; no much larger clone sits a single base away.

Blood samples were collected up to 4 times in the first month after transplant and then at least monthly when available. V loses 5 bases, J loses 7 bases, and the germline ends lie 14 bases apart. Counted from cysteine to phenylalanine, this CDR3 has 13 amino acids. Only the CDR3 DNA is retained, 39 bases long and in frame from the first base. The germline V gene provides CDR1 SGHTA and CDR2 FQGNSA. Overall results and qualifications from the work: High GvH to HvG T cell clonal ratios were observed in the allografts of patients with donor T cell macrochimerism. The relatively low number and heterogeneity of intestinal transplant patients limited the conclusions. GvH clones turned up in recipient bone marrow, with some appearing earlier in ileal mucosa or blood, a pattern consistent with an intestinal mucosal origin. Early after transplant, declines in HvG clones were associated with peak levels of circulating GvH clones.

The rearrangement joined TRBV7-2 to TRBJ1-1, with a weak D call of TRBD1 (5 bases match). The receptor comes from a human patient who received an intestinal transplant, so some T cells may come from the graft donor. The sequencing here drew on PBMCs, taken 26 days after transplant. DNA sequence: TGTGCCAGCAGCCCTGAATGGACATATGAAGCTTTCTTT. Translated, this gives CASSPEWTYEAFF.